The source of this TCR beta chain is a study of blood T cell repertoires in COVID-19. Overall study context: COVID-19 samples from acute and convalescent phases originated in the United States, Italy and Spain. T cells, B-cell-depleted T cells, or PBMCs supplied cDNA or gDNA.

V lost 3 bases and J lost 4, with 12 bases in between. In germline, CDR1 is MNHEY, CDR2 SMNVEV (reference sequence). The CDR3 is 15 residues long. Those who participated ranged in age from about 18 to 89 years and resided in around 22 US areas. Self-reported history from a screening survey and questionnaire set each donor's cohort. Sequenced by immunoSEQ multiplex PCR; TCRdb stores in-frame clones only, minus some. Of some 230,000 clones listed, roughly 80% are singletons. This TCR was recovered from a woman in her forties with acute COVID-19. What was sequenced was PBMCs or T cells enriched from blood (not recorded which). The gene calls are TRBV27 and TRBJ2-2; perhaps TRBD2 as D (6 bases). The CDR3 DNA reads as TGTGCCAGCAGTTTCGAGGGGCGGGGCACCGGGGAGCTGTTTTTT. It translates to CASSFEGRGTGELFF.